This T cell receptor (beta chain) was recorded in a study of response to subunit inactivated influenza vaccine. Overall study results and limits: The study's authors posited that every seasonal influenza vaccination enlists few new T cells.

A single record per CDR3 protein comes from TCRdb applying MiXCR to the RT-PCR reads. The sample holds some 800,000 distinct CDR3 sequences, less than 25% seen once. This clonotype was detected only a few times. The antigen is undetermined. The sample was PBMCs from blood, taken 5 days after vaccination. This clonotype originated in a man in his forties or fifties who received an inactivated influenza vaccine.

The CDR3 sequence: CASSLVGQNQPQHF. The CDR3 DNA follows: TGTGCCAGCAGTTTAGTTGGACAGAATCAGCCCCAGCATTTT. J is TRBJ1-5 and V is TRBV12-3 or TRBV12-4, with a possible D match to TRBD1 (6 bases). CDR3 length: 14 amino acids. Trimming pared 1 base from V and 4 bases from J, leaving 8 bases between.